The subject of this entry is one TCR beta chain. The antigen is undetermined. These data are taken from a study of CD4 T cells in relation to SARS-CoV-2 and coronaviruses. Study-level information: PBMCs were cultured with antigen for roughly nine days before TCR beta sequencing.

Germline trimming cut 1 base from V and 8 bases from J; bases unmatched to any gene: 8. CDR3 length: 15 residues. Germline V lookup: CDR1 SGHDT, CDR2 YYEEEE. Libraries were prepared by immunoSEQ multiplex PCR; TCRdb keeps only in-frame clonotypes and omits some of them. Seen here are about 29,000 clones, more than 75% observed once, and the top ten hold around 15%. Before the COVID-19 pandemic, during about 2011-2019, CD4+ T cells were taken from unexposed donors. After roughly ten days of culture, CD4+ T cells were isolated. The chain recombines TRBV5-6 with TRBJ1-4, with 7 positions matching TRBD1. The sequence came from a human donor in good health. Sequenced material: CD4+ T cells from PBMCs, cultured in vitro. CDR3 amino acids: CASSLQTGLLEKLFF. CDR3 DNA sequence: TGTGCCAGCAGCTTGCAGACAGGGTTGCTGGAAAAACTGTTTTTT.